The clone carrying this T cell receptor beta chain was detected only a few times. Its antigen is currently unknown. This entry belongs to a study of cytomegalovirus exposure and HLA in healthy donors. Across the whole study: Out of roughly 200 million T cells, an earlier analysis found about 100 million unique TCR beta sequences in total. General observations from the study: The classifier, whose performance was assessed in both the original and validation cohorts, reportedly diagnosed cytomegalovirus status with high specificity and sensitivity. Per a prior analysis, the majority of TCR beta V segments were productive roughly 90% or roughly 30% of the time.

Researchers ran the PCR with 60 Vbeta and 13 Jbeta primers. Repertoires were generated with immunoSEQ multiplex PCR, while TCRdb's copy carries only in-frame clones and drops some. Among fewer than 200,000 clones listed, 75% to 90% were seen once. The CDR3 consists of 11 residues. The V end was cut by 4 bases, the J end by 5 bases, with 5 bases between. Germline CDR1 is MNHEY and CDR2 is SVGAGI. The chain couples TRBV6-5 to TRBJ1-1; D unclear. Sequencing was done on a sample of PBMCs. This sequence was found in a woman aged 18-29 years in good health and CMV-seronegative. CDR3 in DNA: TGTGCCAGCAGTTTGGAGACTGAAGCTTTCTTT. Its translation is CASSLETEAFF.